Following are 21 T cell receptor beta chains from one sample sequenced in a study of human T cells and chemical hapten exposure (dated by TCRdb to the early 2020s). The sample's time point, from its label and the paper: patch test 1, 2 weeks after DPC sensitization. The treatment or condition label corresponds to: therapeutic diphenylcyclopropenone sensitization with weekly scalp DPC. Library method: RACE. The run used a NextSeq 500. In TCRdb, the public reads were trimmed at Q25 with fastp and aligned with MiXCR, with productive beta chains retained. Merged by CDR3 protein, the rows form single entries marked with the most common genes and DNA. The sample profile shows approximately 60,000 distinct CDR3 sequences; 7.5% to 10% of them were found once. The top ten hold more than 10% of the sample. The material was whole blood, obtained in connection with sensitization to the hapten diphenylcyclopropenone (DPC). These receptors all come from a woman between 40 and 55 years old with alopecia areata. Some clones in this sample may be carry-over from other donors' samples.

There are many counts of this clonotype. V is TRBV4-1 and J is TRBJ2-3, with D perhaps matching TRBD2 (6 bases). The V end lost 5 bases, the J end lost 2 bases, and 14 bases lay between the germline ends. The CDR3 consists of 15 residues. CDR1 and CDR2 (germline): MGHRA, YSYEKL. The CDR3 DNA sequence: TGCGCCAGCAGCGTCGGGAGCGGTTCCACAGATACGCAGTATTTT. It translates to CASSVGSGSTDTQYF.

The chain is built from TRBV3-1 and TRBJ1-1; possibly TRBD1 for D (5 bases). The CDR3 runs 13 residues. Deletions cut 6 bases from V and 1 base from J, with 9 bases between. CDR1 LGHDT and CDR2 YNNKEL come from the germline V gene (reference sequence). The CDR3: CASRTARNTEAFF. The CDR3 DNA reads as TGTGCCAGCAGGACAGCTAGGAACACTGAAGCTTTCTTT.

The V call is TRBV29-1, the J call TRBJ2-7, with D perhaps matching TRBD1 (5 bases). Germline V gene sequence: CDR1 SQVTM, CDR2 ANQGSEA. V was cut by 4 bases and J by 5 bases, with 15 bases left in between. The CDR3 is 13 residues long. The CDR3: CSVVEQGMDEQYF. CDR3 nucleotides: TGCAGCGTTGTGGAGCAGGGAATGGACGAGCAGTACTTC.

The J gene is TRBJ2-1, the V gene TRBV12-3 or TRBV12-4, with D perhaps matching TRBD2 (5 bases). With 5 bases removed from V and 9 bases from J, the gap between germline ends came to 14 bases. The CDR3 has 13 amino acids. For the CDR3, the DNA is TGTGCCAGCAGTATACTAGGTCCCCGTGAGCAGTTCTTC. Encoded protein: CASSILGPREQFF.

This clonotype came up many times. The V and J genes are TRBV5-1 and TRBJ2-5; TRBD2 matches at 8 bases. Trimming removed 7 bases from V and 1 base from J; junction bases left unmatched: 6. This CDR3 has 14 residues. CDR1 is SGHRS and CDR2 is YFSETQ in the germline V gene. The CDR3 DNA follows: TGCGCCAGCCGCTCCGGGGGGGCCCAAGAGACCCAGTACTTC. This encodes CASRSGGAQETQYF.

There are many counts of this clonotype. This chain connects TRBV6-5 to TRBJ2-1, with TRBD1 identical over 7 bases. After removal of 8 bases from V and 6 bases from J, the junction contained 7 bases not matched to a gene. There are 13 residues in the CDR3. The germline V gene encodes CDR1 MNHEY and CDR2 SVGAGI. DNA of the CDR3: TGTGCCAGCTCCGGGACAGCCGGCAATGAGCAGTTCTTC. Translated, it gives CASSGTAGNEQFF.

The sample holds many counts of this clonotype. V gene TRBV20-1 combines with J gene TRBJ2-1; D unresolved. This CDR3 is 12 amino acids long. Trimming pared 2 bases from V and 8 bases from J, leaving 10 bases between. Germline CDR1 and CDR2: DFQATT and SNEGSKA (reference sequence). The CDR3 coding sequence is TGCAGTGCTAGAATAAAGGAATATGAGCAGTTCTTC. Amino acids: CSARIKEYEQFF.

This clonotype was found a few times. CDR3 DNA: TGTGCCAGCAGCCCTGGGTCCTCGGTTGATGAGCAGTTCTTC. It encodes CASSPGSSVDEQFF. The chain carries TRBV11-3 and TRBJ2-1, with D hard to call. This CDR3 comprises 14 residues. Germline V gives CDR1 SGHNT, CDR2 YENEEA. V lost 5 bases and J lost 8, with 16 bases in between.

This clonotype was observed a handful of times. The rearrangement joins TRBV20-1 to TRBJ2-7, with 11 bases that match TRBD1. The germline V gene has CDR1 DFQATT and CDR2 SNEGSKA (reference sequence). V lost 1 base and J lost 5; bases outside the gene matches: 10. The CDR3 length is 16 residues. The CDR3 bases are TGCAGTGCTAGAGTTCCTGTGGGACAGGGGGTCCACGAGCAGTACTTC. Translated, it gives CSARVPVGQGVHEQYF.

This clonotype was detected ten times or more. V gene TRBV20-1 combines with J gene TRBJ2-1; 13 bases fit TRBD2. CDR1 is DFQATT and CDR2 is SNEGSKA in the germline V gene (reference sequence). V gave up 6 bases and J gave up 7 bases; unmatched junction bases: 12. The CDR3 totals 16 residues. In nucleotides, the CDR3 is TGCAGTGCCGAGAGGGTGGGACTAGCGGGGCTTAATGAGCAGTTCTTC. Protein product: CSAERVGLAGLNEQFF.

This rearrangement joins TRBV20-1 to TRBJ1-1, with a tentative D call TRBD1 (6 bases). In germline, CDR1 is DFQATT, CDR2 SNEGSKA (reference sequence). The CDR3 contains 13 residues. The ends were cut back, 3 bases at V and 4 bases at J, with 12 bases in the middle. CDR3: CSASPGQFTEAFF. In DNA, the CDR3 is TGCAGTGCTAGCCCTGGACAGTTCACTGAAGCTTTCTTT.

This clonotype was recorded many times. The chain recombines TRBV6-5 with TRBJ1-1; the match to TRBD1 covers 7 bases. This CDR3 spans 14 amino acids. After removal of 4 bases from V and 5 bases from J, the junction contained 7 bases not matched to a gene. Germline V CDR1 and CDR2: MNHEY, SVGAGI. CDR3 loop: CASSLRGRSTEAFF. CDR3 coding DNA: TGTGCCAGCAGTTTGAGGGGGCGTTCGACTGAAGCTTTCTTT.

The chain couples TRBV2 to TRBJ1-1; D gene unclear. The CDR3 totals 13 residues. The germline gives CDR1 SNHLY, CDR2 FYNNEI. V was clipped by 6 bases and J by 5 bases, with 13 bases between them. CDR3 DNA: TGTGCCAGCAGGGGCATGAATGGGACTGAAGCTTTCTTT. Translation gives CASRGMNGTEAFF.

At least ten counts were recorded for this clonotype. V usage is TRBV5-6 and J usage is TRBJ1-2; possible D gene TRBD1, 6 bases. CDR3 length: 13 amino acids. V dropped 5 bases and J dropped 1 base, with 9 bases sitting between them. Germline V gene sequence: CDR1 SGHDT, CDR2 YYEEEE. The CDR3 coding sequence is TGTGCCAGCAGACAGGGACTTAACTATGGCTACACCTTC. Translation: CASRQGLNYGYTF.

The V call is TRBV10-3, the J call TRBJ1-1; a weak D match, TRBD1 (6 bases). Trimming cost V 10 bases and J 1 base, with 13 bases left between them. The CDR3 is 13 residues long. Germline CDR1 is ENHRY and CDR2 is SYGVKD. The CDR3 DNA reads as TGTGCCAGTACAGGGATGGGGAACACTGAAGCTTTCTTT. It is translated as CASTGMGNTEAFF.

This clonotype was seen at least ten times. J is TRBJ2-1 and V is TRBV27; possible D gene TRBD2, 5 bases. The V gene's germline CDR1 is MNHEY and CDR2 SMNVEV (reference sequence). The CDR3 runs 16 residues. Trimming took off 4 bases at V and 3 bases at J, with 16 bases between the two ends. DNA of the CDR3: TGTGCCAGCAGTTCCCAAGGCGGACTGTTCTACAATGAGCAGTTCTTC. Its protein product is CASSSQGGLFYNEQFF.

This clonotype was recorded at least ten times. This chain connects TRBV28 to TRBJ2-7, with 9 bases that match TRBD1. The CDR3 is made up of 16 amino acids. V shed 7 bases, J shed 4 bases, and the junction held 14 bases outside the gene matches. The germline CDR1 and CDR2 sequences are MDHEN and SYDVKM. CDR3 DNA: TGTGCCAGCAACCCATCCGGGACAGGGAGTCTTTACGAGCAGTACTTC. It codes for CASNPSGTGSLYEQYF.

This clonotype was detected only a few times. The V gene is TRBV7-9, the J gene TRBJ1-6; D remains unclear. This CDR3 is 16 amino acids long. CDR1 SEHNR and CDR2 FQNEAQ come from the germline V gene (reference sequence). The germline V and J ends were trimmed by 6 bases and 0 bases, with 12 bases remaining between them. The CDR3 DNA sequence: TGTGCCAGCAGACGAGACGGGAGCTCCTATAATTCACCCCTCCACTTT. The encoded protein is CASRRDGSSYNSPLHF. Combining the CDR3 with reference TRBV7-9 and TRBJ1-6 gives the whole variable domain DTGVSQNPRHKITKRGQNVTFRCDPISEHNRLYWYRQTLGQGPEFLTYFQNEAQLEKSRLLSDRFSAERPKGSFSTLEIQRTEQGDSAMYLCASRRDGSSYNSPLHFGNGTRLTVT.

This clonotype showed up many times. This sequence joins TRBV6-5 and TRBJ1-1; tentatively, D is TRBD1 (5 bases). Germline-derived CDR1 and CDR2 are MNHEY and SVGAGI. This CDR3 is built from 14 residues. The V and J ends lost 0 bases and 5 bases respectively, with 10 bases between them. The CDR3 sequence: CASSYSRQGTEAFF. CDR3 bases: TGTGCCAGCAGTTACTCCCGCCAGGGAACTGAAGCTTTCTTT.

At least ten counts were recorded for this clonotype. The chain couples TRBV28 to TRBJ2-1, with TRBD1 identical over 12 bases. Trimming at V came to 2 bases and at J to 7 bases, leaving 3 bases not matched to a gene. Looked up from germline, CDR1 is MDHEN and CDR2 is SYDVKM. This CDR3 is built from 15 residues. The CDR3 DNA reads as TGTGCCAGCAGTTTAATGGGACAGGGGGCGAATGAGCAGTTCTTC. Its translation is CASSLMGQGANEQFF.

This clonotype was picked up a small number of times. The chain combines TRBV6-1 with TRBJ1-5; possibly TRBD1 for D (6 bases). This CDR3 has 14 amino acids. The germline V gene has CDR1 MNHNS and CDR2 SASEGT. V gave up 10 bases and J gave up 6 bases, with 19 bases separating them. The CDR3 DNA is TGTGCCACCCAACGGGTAGGGGGTGGTCAGCCCCAGCATTTT. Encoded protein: CATQRVGGGQPQHF.